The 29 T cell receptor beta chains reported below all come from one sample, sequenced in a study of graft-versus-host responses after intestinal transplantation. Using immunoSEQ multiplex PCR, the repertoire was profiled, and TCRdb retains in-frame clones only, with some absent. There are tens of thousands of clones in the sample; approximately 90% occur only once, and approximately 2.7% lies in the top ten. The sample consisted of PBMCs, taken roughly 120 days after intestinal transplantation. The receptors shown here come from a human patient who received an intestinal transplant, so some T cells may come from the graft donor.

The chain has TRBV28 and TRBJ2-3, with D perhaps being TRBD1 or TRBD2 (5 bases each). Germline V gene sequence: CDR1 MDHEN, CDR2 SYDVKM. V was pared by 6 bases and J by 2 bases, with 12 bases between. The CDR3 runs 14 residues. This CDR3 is CASSYGTNTDTQYF. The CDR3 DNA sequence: TGTGCCAGCAGCTACGGGACCAACACAGATACGCAGTATTTT.

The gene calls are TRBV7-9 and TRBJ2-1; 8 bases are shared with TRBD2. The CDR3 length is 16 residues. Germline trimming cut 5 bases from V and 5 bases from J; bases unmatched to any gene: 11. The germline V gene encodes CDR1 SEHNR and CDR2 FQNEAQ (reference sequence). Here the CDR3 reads CASSLPGVAGHNEQFF. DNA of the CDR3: TGTGCCAGCAGCCTACCAGGTGTAGCGGGGCACAATGAGCAGTTCTTC.

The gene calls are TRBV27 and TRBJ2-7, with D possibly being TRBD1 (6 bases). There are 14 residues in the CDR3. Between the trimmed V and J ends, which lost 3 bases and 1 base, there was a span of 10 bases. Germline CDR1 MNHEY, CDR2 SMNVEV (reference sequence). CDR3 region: CASSFKGHSYEQYF. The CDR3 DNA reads TGTGCCAGCAGTTTTAAGGGACATTCCTACGAGCAGTACTTC.

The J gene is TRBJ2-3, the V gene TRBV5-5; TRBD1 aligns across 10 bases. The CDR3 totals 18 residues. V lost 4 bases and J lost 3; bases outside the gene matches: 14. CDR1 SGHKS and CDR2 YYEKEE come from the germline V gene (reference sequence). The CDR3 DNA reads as TGTGCCAGCAGCCTGACGCAGGCGACAGGGGGCAGGACAGATACGCAGTATTTT. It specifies CASSLTQATGGRTDTQYF.

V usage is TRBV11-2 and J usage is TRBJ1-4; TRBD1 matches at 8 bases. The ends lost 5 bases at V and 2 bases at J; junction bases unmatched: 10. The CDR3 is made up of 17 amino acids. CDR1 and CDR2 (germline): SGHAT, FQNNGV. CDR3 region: CASSPWTGLGTNEKLFF. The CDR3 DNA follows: TGTGCCAGCAGCCCGTGGACAGGGTTAGGCACTAATGAAAAACTGTTTTTT. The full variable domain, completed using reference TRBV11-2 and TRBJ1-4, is EAGVAQSPRYKIIEKRQSVAFWCNPISGHATLYWYQQILGQGPKLLIQFQNNGVVDDSQLPKDRFSAERLKGVDSTLKIQPAKLEDSAVYLCASSPWTGLGTNEKLFFGSGTQLSVL.

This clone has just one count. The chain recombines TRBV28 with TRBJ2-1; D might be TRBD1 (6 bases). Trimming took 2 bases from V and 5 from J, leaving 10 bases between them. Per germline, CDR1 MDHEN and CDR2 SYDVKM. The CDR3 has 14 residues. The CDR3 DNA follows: TGTGCCAGCAGTTTAGGACAGCTTAACAATGAGCAGTTCTTC. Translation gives CASSLGQLNNEQFF.

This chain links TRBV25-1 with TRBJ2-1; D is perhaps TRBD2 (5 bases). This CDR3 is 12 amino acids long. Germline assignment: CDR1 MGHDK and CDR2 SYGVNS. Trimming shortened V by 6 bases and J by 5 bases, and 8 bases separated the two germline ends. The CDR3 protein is CASRDYNNEQFF. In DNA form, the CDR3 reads TGTGCCAGCAGAGACTACAACAATGAGCAGTTCTTC.

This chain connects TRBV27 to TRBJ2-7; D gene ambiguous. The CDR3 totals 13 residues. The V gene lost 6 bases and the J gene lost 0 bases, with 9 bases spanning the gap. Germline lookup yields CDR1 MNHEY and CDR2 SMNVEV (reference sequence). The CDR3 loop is CASRNSVSYEQYF. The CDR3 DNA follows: TGTGCCAGCAGGAACAGCGTCTCCTACGAGCAGTACTTC.

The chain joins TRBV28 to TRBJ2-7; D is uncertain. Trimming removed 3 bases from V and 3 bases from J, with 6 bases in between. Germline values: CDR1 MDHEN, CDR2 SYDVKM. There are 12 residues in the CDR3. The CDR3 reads CASSLNSYEQYF. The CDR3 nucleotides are TGTGCCAGCAGTTTGAACAGCTACGAGCAGTACTTC.

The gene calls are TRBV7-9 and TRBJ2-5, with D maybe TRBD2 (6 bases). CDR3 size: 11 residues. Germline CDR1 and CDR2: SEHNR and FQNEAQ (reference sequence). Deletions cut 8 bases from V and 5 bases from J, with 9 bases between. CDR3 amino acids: CASPAGETQYF. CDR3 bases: TGTGCCAGCCCAGCGGGCGAGACCCAGTACTTC.

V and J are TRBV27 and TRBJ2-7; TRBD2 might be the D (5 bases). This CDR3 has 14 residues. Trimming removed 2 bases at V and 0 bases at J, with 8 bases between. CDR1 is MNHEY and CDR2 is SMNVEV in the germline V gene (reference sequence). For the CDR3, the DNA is TGTGCCAGCAGTTTACGGGGTCGCTCCTACGAGCAGTACTTC. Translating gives CASSLRGRSYEQYF.

CDR3 coding DNA: TGCGCCAGCAGCTTATTGACAGGGGGGCGGTACAATGAGCAGTTCTTC. The encoded protein is CASSLLTGGRYNEQFF. The rearrangement uses TRBV5-1 and TRBJ2-1; 9 nucleotides match TRBD1. Germline CDR1 SGHRS, CDR2 YFSETQ. Trimming removed 2 bases from V and 4 bases from J; junction bases left unmatched: 7. This CDR3 contains 16 residues.

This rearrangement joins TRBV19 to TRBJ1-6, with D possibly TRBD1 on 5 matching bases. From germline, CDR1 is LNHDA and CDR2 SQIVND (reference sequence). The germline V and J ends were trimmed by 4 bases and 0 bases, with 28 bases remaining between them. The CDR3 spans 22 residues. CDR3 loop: CASSTPSSRVKQSSSYNSPLHF. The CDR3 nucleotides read TGTGCCAGTAGTACTCCCTCTAGCAGGGTAAAACAATCCTCCTCCTATAATTCACCCCTCCACTTT.

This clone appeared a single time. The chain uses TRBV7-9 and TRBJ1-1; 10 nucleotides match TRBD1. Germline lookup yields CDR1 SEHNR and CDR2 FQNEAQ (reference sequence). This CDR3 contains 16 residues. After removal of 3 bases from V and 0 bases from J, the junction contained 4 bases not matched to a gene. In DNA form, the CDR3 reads TGTGCCAGCAGCTTGCCCGACAGGGGGCTGAACACTGAAGCTTTCTTT. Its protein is CASSLPDRGLNTEAFF.

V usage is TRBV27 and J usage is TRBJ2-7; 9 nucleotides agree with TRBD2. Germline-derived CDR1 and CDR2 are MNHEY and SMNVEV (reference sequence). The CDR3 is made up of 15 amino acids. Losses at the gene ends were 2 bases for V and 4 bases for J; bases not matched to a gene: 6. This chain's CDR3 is CASSLAASGMYEQYF. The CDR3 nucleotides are TGTGCCAGCAGTTTAGCGGCTAGCGGGATGTACGAGCAGTACTTC.

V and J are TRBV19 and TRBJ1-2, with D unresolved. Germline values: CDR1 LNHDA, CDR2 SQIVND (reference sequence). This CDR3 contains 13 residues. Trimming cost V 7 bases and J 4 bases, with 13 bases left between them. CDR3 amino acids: CASTTSSLYGYTF. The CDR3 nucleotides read TGTGCCAGTACTACGAGCAGTCTCTATGGCTACACCTTC.

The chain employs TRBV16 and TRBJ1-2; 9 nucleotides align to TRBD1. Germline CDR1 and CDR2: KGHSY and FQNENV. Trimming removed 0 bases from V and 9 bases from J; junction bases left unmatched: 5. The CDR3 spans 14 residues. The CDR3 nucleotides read TGTGCCAGCAGCCAATCCAGACAGGGGGTTCGCTACACCTTC. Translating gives CASSQSRQGVRYTF.

The CDR3 nucleotides read TGTGCCAGCAGCTTTATAGGGACAGGGATGGGCAATGAGCAGTTCTTC. As protein: CASSFIGTGMGNEQFF. The genes are TRBV5-4 and TRBJ2-1, with 9 positions matching TRBD1. The CDR3 is 16 residues long. Germline trimming cut 2 bases from V and 6 bases from J; bases unmatched to any gene: 9. CDR1 and CDR2 from the germline V gene are SGHNT and YYREEE (reference sequence).

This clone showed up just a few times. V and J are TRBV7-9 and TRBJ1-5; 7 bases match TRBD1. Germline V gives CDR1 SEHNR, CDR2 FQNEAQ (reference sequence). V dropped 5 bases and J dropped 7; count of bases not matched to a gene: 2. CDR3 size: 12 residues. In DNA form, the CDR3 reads TGTGCCAGCAGCGTGGGACAGCAGCCCCAGCATTTT. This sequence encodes CASSVGQQPQHF. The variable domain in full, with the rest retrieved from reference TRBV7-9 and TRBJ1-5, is DTGVSQNPRHKITKRGQNVTFRCDPISEHNRLYWYRQTLGQGPEFLTYFQNEAQLEKSRLLSDRFSAERPKGSFSTLEIQRTEQGDSAMYLCASSVGQQPQHFGDGTRLSIL.

The CDR3 loop is CASSMSLNTEAFF. CDR3 bases: TGTGCCAGCTCAATGTCCCTGAACACTGAAGCTTTCTTT. The gene calls are TRBV18 and TRBJ1-1; D ambiguous. The V end was cut by 5 bases, the J end by 0 bases, with 7 bases between. Germline V lookup: CDR1 KGHSH, CDR2 LQKENI. The CDR3 runs 13 residues.

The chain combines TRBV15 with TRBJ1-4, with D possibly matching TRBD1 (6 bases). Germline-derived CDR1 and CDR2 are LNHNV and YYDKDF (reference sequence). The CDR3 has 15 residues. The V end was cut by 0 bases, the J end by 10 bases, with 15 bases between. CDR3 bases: TGTGCCACCAGCAGAGATCGGGGGGCAGGGCGAAAACTGTTTTTT. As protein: CATSRDRGAGRKLFF.

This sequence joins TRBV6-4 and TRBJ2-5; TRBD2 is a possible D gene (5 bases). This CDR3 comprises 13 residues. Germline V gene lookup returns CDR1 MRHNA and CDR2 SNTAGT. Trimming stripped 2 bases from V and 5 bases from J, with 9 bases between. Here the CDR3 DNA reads TGTGCCAGCAGTGACGCGACTAAGGAGACCCAGTACTTC. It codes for CASSDATKETQYF.

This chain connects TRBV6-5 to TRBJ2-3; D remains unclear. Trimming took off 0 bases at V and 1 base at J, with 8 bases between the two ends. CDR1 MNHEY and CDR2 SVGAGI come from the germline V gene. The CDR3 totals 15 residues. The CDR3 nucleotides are TGTGCCAGCAGTTACTCTCTTGGGGGCACAGATACGCAGTATTTT. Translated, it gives CASSYSLGGTDTQYF.

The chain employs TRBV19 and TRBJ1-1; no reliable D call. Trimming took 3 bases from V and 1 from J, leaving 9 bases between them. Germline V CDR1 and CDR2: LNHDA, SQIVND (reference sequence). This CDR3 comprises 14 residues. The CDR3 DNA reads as TGTGCCAGTAGTATGTCCCGACAGAACACTGAAGCTTTCTTT. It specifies CASSMSRQNTEAFF.

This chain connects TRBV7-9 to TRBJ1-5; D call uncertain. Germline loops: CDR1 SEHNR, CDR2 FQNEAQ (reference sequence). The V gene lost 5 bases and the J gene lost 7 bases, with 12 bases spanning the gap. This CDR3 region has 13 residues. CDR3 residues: CASSRPPGQPQHF. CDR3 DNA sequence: TGTGCCAGCAGCCGGCCTCCGGGCCAGCCCCAGCATTTT. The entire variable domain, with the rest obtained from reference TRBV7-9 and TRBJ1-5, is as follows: DTGVSQNPRHKITKRGQNVTFRCDPISEHNRLYWYRQTLGQGPEFLTYFQNEAQLEKSRLLSDRFSAERPKGSFSTLEIQRTEQGDSAMYLCASSRPPGQPQHFGDGTRLSIL.

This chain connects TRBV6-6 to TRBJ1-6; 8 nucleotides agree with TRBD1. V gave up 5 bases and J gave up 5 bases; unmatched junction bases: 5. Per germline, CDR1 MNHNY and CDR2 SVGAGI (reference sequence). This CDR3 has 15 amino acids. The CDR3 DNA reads TGTGCCAGCAGTCGCCCGGGACAGGATAATTCACCCCTCCACTTT. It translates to CASSRPGQDNSPLHF.

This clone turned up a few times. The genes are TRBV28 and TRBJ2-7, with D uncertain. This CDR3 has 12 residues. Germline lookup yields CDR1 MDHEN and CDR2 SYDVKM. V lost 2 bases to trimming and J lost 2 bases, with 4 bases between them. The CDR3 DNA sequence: TGTGCCAGCAGTTTAATGGCCTACGAGCAGTACTTC. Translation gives CASSLMAYEQYF.

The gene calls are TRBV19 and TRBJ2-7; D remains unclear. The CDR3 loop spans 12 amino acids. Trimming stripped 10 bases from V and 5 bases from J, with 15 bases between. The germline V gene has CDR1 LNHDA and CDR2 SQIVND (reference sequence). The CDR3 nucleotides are TGTGCCACTGCCTCGGAGTTCCACGAGCAGTACTTC. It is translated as CATASEFHEQYF. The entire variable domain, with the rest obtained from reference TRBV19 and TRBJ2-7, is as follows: DGGITQSPKYLFRKEGQNVTLSCEQNLNHDAMYWYRQDPGQGLRLIYYSQIVNDFQKGDIAEGYSVSREKKESFPLTVTSAQKNPTAFYLCATASEFHEQYFGPGTRLTVT.

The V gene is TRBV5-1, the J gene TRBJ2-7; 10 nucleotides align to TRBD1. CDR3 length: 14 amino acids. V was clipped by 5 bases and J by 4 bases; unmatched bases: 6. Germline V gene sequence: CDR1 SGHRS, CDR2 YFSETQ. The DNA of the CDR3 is TGCGCCAGCAGATGGGGGACAGGGGCATACGAGCAGTACTTC. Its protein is CASRWGTGAYEQYF.